These 7 T cell receptor beta chains originate from one sample sequenced in a study of shared clonotypes between healthy human individuals. Method: immunoSEQ multiplex PCR; TCRdb's copy keeps in-frame clones and lacks some. This table holds under 1,100,000 clones, 75% to 80% found once. Material: memory CD4+ T cells from PBMCs. Subset described: CD45RA-negative fraction. These receptors were collected from a man between 18 and 29 years old in good health. Some clones in this sample may be carry-over from other donors' samples.

This clone has a count of ten or more. The J gene is TRBJ1-5, the V gene TRBV4-2, with D unresolved. The CDR3 spans 15 residues. Germline lookup yields CDR1 LGHNA and CDR2 YNFKEQ. Trimming removed 0 bases from V and 9 bases from J, with 15 bases in between. The CDR3 sequence: CASSQDLARTGPQHF. CDR3 bases: TGTGCCAGCAGCCAAGATCTTGCCAGGACGGGGCCCCAGCATTTT.

In regard to this clone: Within the sample, other DNA sequences also encode this same CDR3. The V gene is TRBV5-1, the J gene TRBJ2-1; 9 bases fit TRBD1. Trimming at V came to 4 bases and at J to 4 bases, leaving 6 bases not matched to a gene. CDR3 size: 15 residues. Per germline, CDR1 SGHRS and CDR2 YFSETQ. Here the CDR3 reads CASSPGTGTYNEQFF. The CDR3 DNA is TGCGCCAGCAGCCCTGGGACAGGGACTTACAATGAGCAGTTCTTC.

DNA for the CDR3: TGCGCCACCACTTCCACAGGGCGGGTCACAGATACGCAGTATTTT. Translation gives CATTSTGRVTDTQYF. The V and J genes are TRBV10-2 and TRBJ2-3; possibly TRBD1 for D (6 bases). Trimming shortened V by 10 bases and J by 2 bases, and 19 bases separated the two germline ends. Germline CDR1 reads WSHSY; CDR2 reads SAAADI. The CDR3 loop spans 15 amino acids.

V and J are TRBV7-2 and TRBJ1-1, with TRBD1 matching 9 bases. Per the germline V gene, CDR1 is SGHTA and CDR2 is FQGNSA. The CDR3 is 15 amino acids. V trimming: 5 bases; J trimming: 1 base; junction bases outside the gene matches: 5. For the CDR3, the DNA is TGTGCCAGCAGCATCAGGACAGGGGAGAACACTGAAGCTTTCTTT. Protein sequence: CASSIRTGENTEAFF.

This chain uses TRBV6-1 with TRBJ2-7, with D perhaps assigned TRBD1 or TRBD2 (5 bases each). Trimming took off 7 bases at V and 3 bases at J, with 10 bases between the two ends. CDR3 length: 12 amino acids. The germline CDR1 and CDR2 sequences are MNHNS and SASEGT. CDR3 region: CASTVGVYEQYF. CDR3 sequence (DNA): TGTGCCAGCACCGTGGGGGTCTACGAGCAGTACTTC.

The chain recombines TRBV9 with TRBJ2-1; TRBD1 matches at 7 bases. Germline lookup yields CDR1 SGDLS and CDR2 YYNGEE. This CDR3 has 15 amino acids. The ends lost 5 bases at V and 6 bases at J; junction bases unmatched: 11. In DNA form, the CDR3 reads TGTGCCAGCAGTAGAGCGCCCGACAGGGCCAATGAGCAGTTCTTC. It translates to CASSRAPDRANEQFF.

The chain carries TRBV28 and TRBJ2-3; D gene unclear. V was clipped by 3 bases and J by 4 bases, with 8 bases between them. The germline V gene has CDR1 MDHEN and CDR2 SYDVKM. CDR3 size: 13 residues. The CDR3 DNA reads as TGTGCCAGCAGTTTGTTAGAGCCAGATACGCAGTATTTT. The encoded protein is CASSLLEPDTQYF.